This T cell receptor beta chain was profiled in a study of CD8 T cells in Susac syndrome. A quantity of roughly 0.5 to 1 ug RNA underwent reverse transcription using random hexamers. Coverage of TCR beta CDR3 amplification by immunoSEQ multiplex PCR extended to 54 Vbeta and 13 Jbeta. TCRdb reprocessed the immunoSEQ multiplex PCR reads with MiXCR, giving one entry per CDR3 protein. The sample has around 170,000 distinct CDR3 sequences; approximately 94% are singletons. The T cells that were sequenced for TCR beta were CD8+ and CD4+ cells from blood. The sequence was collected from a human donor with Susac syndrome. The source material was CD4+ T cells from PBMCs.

The CDR3 bases are TGCAGTGGCAGGACAGGGTGGGGCTACACCTTC. This codes for CSGRTGWGYTF. The chain recombines TRBV20-1 with TRBJ1-2; the match to TRBD1 covers 8 bases. This CDR3 spans 11 amino acids. Germline lookup yields CDR1 DFQATT and CDR2 SNEGSKA (reference sequence). V trimming: 7 bases; J trimming: 8 bases; junction bases outside the gene matches: 6.